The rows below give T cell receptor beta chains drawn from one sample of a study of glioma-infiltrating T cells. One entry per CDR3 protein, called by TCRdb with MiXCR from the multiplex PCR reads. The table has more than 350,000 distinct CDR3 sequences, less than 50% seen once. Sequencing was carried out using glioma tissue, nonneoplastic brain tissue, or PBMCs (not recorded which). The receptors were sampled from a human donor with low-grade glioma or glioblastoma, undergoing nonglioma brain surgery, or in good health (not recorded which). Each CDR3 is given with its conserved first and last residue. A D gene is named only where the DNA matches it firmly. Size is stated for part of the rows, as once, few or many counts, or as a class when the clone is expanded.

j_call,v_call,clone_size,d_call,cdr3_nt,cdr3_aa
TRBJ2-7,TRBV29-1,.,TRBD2,TGCAGCGTTTCGAGTAGCGGGAGCTCCTACGAGCAGTACTTC,CSVSSSGSSYEQYF
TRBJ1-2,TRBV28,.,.,TGTGCCGGATCCGCCGGGGGTTTCTTAAACTATGGCTACACCTTC,CAGSAGGFLNYGYTF
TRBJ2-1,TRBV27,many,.,TGTGCCAGCAGTTTTCGAGGCGATGAGCAGTTCTTC,CASSFRGDEQFF
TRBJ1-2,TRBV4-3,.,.,TGCGCCAGCAGCCAAGATCGATTGGGACCGAGGAGCTATGGCTACACCTTC,CASSQDRLGPRSYGYTF
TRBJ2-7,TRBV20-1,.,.,TGCAGTGCCCTAAGCGGGCGGGGCGACGAGCAGTACTTC,CSALSGRGDEQYF
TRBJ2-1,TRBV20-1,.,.,TGCAGTGCTAGAATGGTGGGGAGCGATGAGCAGTTCTTC,CSARMVGSDEQFF
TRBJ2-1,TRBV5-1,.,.,TGCGCCAGCAGCTTGTCGTCCTACCGCCCCTACAATGAGCAGTTCTTC,CASSLSSYRPYNEQFF
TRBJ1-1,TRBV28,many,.,TGTGCCAGCACCCGACAGTGGGGGATGAACACTGAAGCTTTCTTT,CASTRQWGMNTEAFF
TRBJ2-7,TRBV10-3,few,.,.,CAISEFGQGGDYSYEQYF
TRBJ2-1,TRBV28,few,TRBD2,TGTGCCAGCAGTTCCATGCGGGGGTATTACAATGAGCAGTTCTTC,CASSSMRGYYNEQFF
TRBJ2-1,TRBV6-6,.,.,TGTGCCAGCAGTTACGGCCTGGGGGGAGCAAGCAATGAGCAGTTCTTC,CASSYGLGGASNEQFF
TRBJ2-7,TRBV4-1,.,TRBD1,TGCGCCAGCAGCCGAAGGACAGGGGGCTACGAGCAGTACTTC,CASSRRTGGYEQYF
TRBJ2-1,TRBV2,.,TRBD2,TGTGCCCTAGGCCCGGGAGGGGCAGGGGAGCAGTTCTTC,CALGPGGAGEQFF
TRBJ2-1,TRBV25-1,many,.,TGTGCCAGCAGTGAATATCGAGCGGTCTACAATGAGCAGTTCTTC,CASSEYRAVYNEQFF
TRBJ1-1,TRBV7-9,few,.,TGTGCCAGCAGCCGATCCAGGGTGATGAGCACTGAAGCTTTCTTT,CASSRSRVMSTEAFF
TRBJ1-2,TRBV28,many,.,TGTGCCAGCAGCCAGTTGGTATATGTTAACTATGGCTACACCTTC,CASSQLVYVNYGYTF
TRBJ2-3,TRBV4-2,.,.,TGTGCCAGCAGCCAAGCGGTGGGCAGCACAGATACGCAGTATTTT,CASSQAVGSTDTQYF
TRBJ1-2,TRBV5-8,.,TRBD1,TGTGCCAGCAGCTTGGACAGGGGGCACTATGGCTACACCTTC,CASSLDRGHYGYTF
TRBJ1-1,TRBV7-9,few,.,TGTGCCAGCAGTTCCGGCCGGGGTGAAGCTTTCTTT,CASSSGRGEAFF
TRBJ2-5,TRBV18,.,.,TGTGCCAGCTCACCACCCTCGTTCAAAGAGACCCAGTACTTC,CASSPPSFKETQYF
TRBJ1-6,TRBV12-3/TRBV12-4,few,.,TGTGCCAGCAGGACAGGAGATGTATCACCCCTCCACTTT,CASRTGDVSPLHF
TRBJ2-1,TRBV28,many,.,TGTGCCACCATGCTCGGAGGCAATGAGCAGTTCTTC,CATMLGGNEQFF
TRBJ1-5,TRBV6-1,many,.,TGTGCCAGCACCCCCATGGAACCTTATAGCAATCAGCCCCAGCATTTT,CASTPMEPYSNQPQHF
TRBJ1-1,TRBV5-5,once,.,TGTGCCAGCAGGCTGTTGGGTCGTGAAGCTTTCTTT,CASRLLGREAFF
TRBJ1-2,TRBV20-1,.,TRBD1,TGCAGTGCCAGGAGGGGGACAGACTATGGCTACACCTTC,CSARRGTDYGYTF
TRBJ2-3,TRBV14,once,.,TGTGCCAGCAGCCGAAGGATGAGGACAGATACGCAGTATTTT,CASSRRMRTDTQYF
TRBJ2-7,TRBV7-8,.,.,TGTGCCAGCAGCTTAGGAGGCTCGTGGGAGCAGTACTTC,CASSLGGSWEQYF
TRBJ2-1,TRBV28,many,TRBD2,TGTGCCAGCAGTTTATTTCTCACTAGCGGGCCTTCCTACAATGAGCAGTTCTTC,CASSLFLTSGPSYNEQFF
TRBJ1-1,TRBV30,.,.,TGTGCCTGGAGTGCGACAGGTAGGAGCACTGAAGCTTTCTTT,CAWSATGRSTEAFF
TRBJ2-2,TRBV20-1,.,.,TGCAGTGCTAGAGTAGGGCGGAGGGCCAGGGGGGAGCTGTTTTTT,CSARVGRRARGELFF
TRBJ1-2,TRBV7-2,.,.,TGTGCCAGCAGCGCTTCAGGGAGGTACTATGGCTACACCTTC,CASSASGRYYGYTF
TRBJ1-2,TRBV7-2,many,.,TGTGCCAGCAGCTCCGCCGTTGAGGGGATGGCCTATGGCTACACCTTC,CASSSAVEGMAYGYTF
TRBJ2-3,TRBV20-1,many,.,TGCAGTGCTTCCCGACAGGCCAACACAGATACGCAGTATTTT,CSASRQANTDTQYF
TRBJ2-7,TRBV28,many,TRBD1,TGTGCCAGCAGCACTTTACAGGGGTTCAACGAGCAGTACTTC,CASSTLQGFNEQYF
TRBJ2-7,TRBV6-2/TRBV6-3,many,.,TGTGCCAGCAGCACCTGGGGTAAGCAGTACTTC,CASSTWGKQYF
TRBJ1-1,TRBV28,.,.,TGTGCCAGCAGTTTAAGGGTGGTGAACACTGAAGCTTTCTTT,CASSLRVVNTEAFF
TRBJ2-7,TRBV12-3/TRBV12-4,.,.,TGTGCCAGCAGTTGGGTCCTTGCACGGGAGCAGTACTTC,CASSWVLAREQYF
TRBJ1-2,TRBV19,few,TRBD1,TGTGCCAGTAGTCAACAGGGGCTAAGCGGCTACACCTTC,CASSQQGLSGYTF
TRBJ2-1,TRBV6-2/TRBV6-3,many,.,TGTGCCAGCAGTTACGGCCCCGGGACCGAGTCCTACAATGAGCAGTTCTTC,CASSYGPGTESYNEQFF
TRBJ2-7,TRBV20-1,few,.,TGCAGTGCTAGAAGTAAGGGGGACACCCCACGGGAGCAGTACTTC,CSARSKGDTPREQYF
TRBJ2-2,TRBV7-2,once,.,TGTGCCAGCAGCTTGTGGGGTAGCGGACTCACCGGGGAGCTGTTTTTT,CASSLWGSGLTGELFF
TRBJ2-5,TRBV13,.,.,TGTGCCAGCTCACCCCCACCTGGGGTGGAGACCCAGTACTTC,CASSPPPGVETQYF